One and the same sample provided the 32 T cell receptor beta chains below, sequenced in a study of CD8+ T cells in alopecia areata. Sequencing templates came from extracted RNA that was reverse transcribed into cDNA. Method: immunoSEQ multiplex PCR; TCRdb's copy keeps in-frame clones and lacks some. Counted here are 110,000 to 150,000 clones, approximately 56% occurring once; the ten biggest clones make up 36%. The sample taken for sequencing was CD8+ T cells sorted from blood. The source of these receptors is a human donor in good health.

This clone was detected a few times. The rearrangement joins TRBV27 to TRBJ1-2; D not resolved. Trimming stripped 4 bases from V and 6 bases from J, with 9 bases between. The germline V gene has CDR1 MNHEY and CDR2 SMNVEV (reference sequence). This CDR3 spans 12 amino acids. CDR3 DNA: TGTGCCAGCAGTTCCCTTTTAGATGGCTACACCTTC. It yields the protein CASSSLLDGYTF.

The chain couples TRBV23-1 to TRBJ2-7, with 8 bases identical to TRBD1. TRBV23-1 is an ORF, and what it does is uncertain. The CDR3 is 11 amino acids. The V and J ends lost 7 bases and 10 bases, in that order; junction bases with no gene match: 6. As DNA, the CDR3 is TGCGCCAGCACCCCGGGACAGGTTCAGTACTTC. This encodes CASTPGQVQYF.

The gene calls are TRBV7-9 and TRBJ2-7; TRBD2 agrees at 8 bases. The CDR3 contains 15 residues. Germline values: CDR1 SEHNR, CDR2 FQNEAQ (reference sequence). After removal of 5 bases from V and 3 bases from J, the junction contained 9 bases not matched to a gene. CDR3 amino acids: CASSVLADSHYEQYF. The CDR3 nucleotides are TGTGCCAGCAGCGTACTAGCGGATTCACACTACGAGCAGTACTTC. The variable domain in full, with the rest retrieved from reference TRBV7-9 and TRBJ2-7, is DTGVSQNPRHKITKRGQNVTFRCDPISEHNRLYWYRQTLGQGPEFLTYFQNEAQLEKSRLLSDRFSAERPKGSFSTLEIQRTEQGDSAMYLCASSVLADSHYEQYFGPGTRLTVT.

This clone turned up a few times. The chain carries TRBV20-1 and TRBJ2-7, with D maybe TRBD1 (6 bases). The CDR3 covers 11 residues. V dropped 5 bases and J dropped 4 bases, with 9 bases sitting between them. CDR1 and CDR2 from the germline V gene are DFQATT and SNEGSKA (reference sequence). Here the CDR3 reads CSAEQGYEQYF. Written as DNA, the CDR3 is TGCAGTGCTGAACAGGGTTACGAGCAGTACTTC.

The chain couples TRBV30 to TRBJ2-3; 7 bases agree with TRBD2. With V trimmed by 6 bases and J by 0 bases, 3 bases remained unmatched. Looked up from germline, CDR1 is GTSNPN and CDR2 is SVGIG (reference sequence). This CDR3 is 13 amino acids long. CDR3 loop: CACSGSSTDTQYF. Here the CDR3 DNA reads TGTGCCTGTAGCGGGTCAAGCACAGATACGCAGTATTTT.

The chain joins TRBV25-1 to TRBJ2-2; D is uncertain. The CDR3 is 12 amino acids. From germline, CDR1 is MGHDK and CDR2 SYGVNS. Trimming stripped 8 bases from V and 8 bases from J, with 12 bases between. The CDR3 region is CASALRVGELFF. Here the CDR3 DNA reads TGTGCCAGCGCACTAAGGGTTGGGGAGCTGTTTTTT.

The chain carries TRBV5-1 and TRBJ1-1; 8 nucleotides line up with TRBD1. The V segment lost 7 bases and the J segment 1 base; nucleotides outside the gene matches: 3. This CDR3 region has 13 residues. Per germline, CDR1 SGHRS and CDR2 YFSETQ. Here the CDR3 DNA reads TGCGCCAGCGGACAGGGATCGAACACTGAAGCTTTCTTT. Residues: CASGQGSNTEAFF.

This rearrangement joins TRBV6-5 to TRBJ2-5; TRBD2 aligns across 8 bases. In germline, CDR1 is MNHEY, CDR2 SVGAGI. V shed 7 bases and J 5 bases; nucleotides not matched to a gene: 12. This CDR3 spans 15 amino acids. CDR3 sequence (DNA): TGTGCCAGCACCCCCGGCGGGAGGAACGGGGAGACCCAGTACTTC. It encodes CASTPGGRNGETQYF.

The chain combines TRBV19 with TRBJ1-5; possibly TRBD1 for D (6 bases). CDR1 LNHDA and CDR2 SQIVND come from the germline V gene (reference sequence). The CDR3 spans 14 residues. Trimming stripped 5 bases from V and 1 base from J, with 9 bases between. CDR3 in amino acids: CASSRGGSNQPQHF. The CDR3, as DNA: TGTGCCAGTAGTCGAGGGGGGAGCAATCAGCCCCAGCATTTT.

The chain employs TRBV27 and TRBJ2-5, with D maybe TRBD1 (6 bases). Trimming shortened V by 3 bases and J by 2 bases, and 7 bases separated the two germline ends. The germline V gene has CDR1 MNHEY and CDR2 SMNVEV (reference sequence). The CDR3 loop spans 13 amino acids. The CDR3 DNA sequence: TGTGCCAGCAGTTTTCAGGGGCAAGAGACCCAGTACTTC. Its translation is CASSFQGQETQYF.

The rearrangement uses TRBV30 and TRBJ1-2, with D unclear. Germline CDR1 and CDR2: GTSNPN and SVGIG (reference sequence). This CDR3 contains 12 residues. V lost 4 bases to trimming and J lost 4 bases, with 10 bases between them. The CDR3 DNA is TGTGCCTGGAACGGCCCTGGCTATGGCTACACCTTC. It codes for CAWNGPGYGYTF.

The chain uses TRBV7-9 and TRBJ2-2; D is unresolved. V lost 4 bases to trimming and J lost 10 bases, with 4 bases between them. Looked up from germline, CDR1 is SEHNR and CDR2 is FQNEAQ (reference sequence). CDR3 length: 10 amino acids. CDR3 residues: CASSSVELFF. Written as DNA, the CDR3 is TGTGCCAGCAGCTCGGTGGAGCTGTTTTTT.

This clone was recorded a few times. V is TRBV14 and J is TRBJ1-1; D gene unclear. Trimming pared 1 base from V and 8 bases from J, leaving 11 bases between. CDR1 and CDR2 from the germline V gene are SGHDN and FVKESK. The CDR3 length is 13 residues. The CDR3 DNA reads TGTGCCAGCAGCCAAGCTGTCCCTGGGGAAGCTTTCTTT. The encoded protein is CASSQAVPGEAFF.

The chain combines TRBV2 with TRBJ2-4, with D tentatively TRBD2 (6 bases). The V gene's germline CDR1 is SNHLY and CDR2 FYNNEI. V lost 10 bases and J 5 bases, leaving 15 bases between the germline ends. CDR3 size: 13 residues. The CDR3 region is CAILSSAENIQYF. CDR3 DNA: TGTGCCATCCTGTCTAGCGCGGAAAACATTCAGTACTTC.

V usage is TRBV9 and J usage is TRBJ2-1; the D gene could be TRBD1 or TRBD2 (5 bases each). The V and J ends lost 0 bases and 5 bases respectively, with 9 bases between them. The CDR3 has 14 residues. Germline V gene lookup returns CDR1 SGDLS and CDR2 YYNGEE. In nucleotides, the CDR3 is TGTGCCAGCAGCGTAGCGGGGCGGGACAATGAGCAGTTCTTC. Translated, it gives CASSVAGRDNEQFF.

The chain joins TRBV11-1 to TRBJ2-3, with a weak D call TRBD1 (6 bases). V gave up 2 bases and J gave up 3 bases, with 9 bases separating them. Germline V gene sequence: CDR1 SGHAT, CDR2 FQDESV (reference sequence). CDR3 length: 14 residues. CDR3 residues: CASSLTGSTDTQYF. CDR3 nucleotides: TGTGCCAGCAGCTTAACAGGGTCGACAGATACGCAGTATTTT.

This chain links TRBV30 with TRBJ2-7; D is unclear. The V gene's germline CDR1 is GTSNPN and CDR2 SVGIG (reference sequence). The germline V and J ends were trimmed by 3 bases and 2 bases, with 11 bases remaining between them. The CDR3 consists of 13 residues. CDR3 loop: CAWRRGRTYEQYF. The CDR3 DNA is TGTGCCTGGAGAAGAGGCAGGACCTACGAGCAGTACTTC.

This clone has just a few counts. The chain has TRBV28 and TRBJ2-3, with TRBD2 as a possible D gene (5 bases). The CDR3 spans 14 residues. The germline V gene has CDR1 MDHEN and CDR2 SYDVKM. Trimming left V 5 bases short and J 2 bases short, with 11 bases between. CDR3 bases: TGTGCCAGCAGTCCCACCCGGGACACAGATACGCAGTATTTT. It codes for CASSPTRDTDTQYF.

The CDR3 protein is CASSVQLAGDFTGELFF. DNA for the CDR3: TGTGCCAGCAGCGTACAACTAGCGGGAGACTTCACCGGGGAGCTGTTTTTT. This rearrangement joins TRBV9 to TRBJ2-2, with 11 positions matching TRBD2. The CDR3 covers 17 residues. V was clipped by 1 base and J by 4 bases; unmatched bases: 6. Germline CDR1 SGDLS, CDR2 YYNGEE.

The chain links TRBV11-2 to TRBJ2-7, with 9 bases fitting TRBD2. CDR1 is SGHAT, CDR2 FQNNGV, per germline. This CDR3 is 15 amino acids long. After removal of 1 base from V and 3 bases from J, the junction contained 4 bases not matched to a gene. The CDR3 is CASSLGSGGLYEQYF. CDR3 nucleotide sequence: TGTGCCAGCAGCTTAGGTAGCGGGGGACTCTACGAGCAGTACTTC.

The chain carries TRBV7-2 and TRBJ2-1; D is unclear. Germline CDR1 reads SGHTA; CDR2 reads FQGNSA. V lost 0 bases to trimming and J lost 4 bases, with 10 bases between them. CDR3 size: 15 residues. DNA for the CDR3: TGTGCCAGCAGCTTAGCGTGGGTAGGGTACAATGAGCAGTTCTTC. Protein: CASSLAWVGYNEQFF. Together with reference TRBV7-2 and TRBJ2-1, the CDR3 gives the full variable domain: GAGVSQSPSNKVTEKGKDVELRCDPISGHTALYWYRQSLGQGLEFLIYFQGNSAPDKSGLPSDRFSAERTGGSVSTLTIQRTQQEDSAVYLCASSLAWVGYNEQFFGPGTRLTVL.

This clone was seen a handful of times. The chain links TRBV13 to TRBJ2-5, with 15 positions matching TRBD2. Germline lookup yields CDR1 PRHDT and CDR2 FYEKMQ (reference sequence). CDR3 length: 17 amino acids. V trimming: 3 bases; J trimming: 5 bases; junction bases outside the gene matches: 7. In nucleotides, the CDR3 is TGTGCCAGCAGCTTCGGACTAGCGGGAGGGCCTAGGGAGACCCAGTACTTC. Its protein is CASSFGLAGGPRETQYF.

V usage is TRBV19 and J usage is TRBJ2-5; D may match TRBD1 or TRBD2 (5 bases each). The CDR3 totals 10 residues. V gave up 8 bases and J gave up 12 bases, with 13 bases separating them. Germline-derived CDR1 and CDR2 are LNHDA and SQIVND (reference sequence). CDR3: CASGPGPEYF. The DNA of the CDR3 is TGTGCCAGTGGTCCGGGACCCGAGTACTTC.

J is TRBJ2-1 and V is TRBV11-2; the match to TRBD2 covers 12 bases. With V trimmed by 4 bases and J by 5 bases, 9 bases remained unmatched. This CDR3 region has 17 residues. The V gene's germline CDR1 is SGHAT and CDR2 FQNNGV. The CDR3 sequence is CASSSSLAGGRHNEQFF. The CDR3 bases are TGTGCCAGCAGCTCCTCCCTAGCGGGAGGGCGGCACAATGAGCAGTTCTTC.

The V gene is TRBV5-6, the J gene TRBJ2-1; D unresolved. This CDR3 has 11 residues. Germline assignment: CDR1 SGHDT and CDR2 YYEEEE. Trimming removed 3 bases from V and 8 bases from J, with 6 bases in between. DNA for the CDR3: TGTGCCAGCAGCTCGGCCGATGAGCAGTTCTTC. Its translation is CASSSADEQFF.

The chain couples TRBV29-1 to TRBJ2-7; D unresolved. The germline V and J ends were trimmed by 5 bases and 0 bases, with 14 bases remaining between them. Per the germline V gene, CDR1 is SQVTM and CDR2 is ANQGSEA. The CDR3 runs 14 residues. The CDR3 DNA is TGCAGCGTTCCTGACCCAGAGATCTCCTACGAGCAGTACTTC. Translated, it gives CSVPDPEISYEQYF.

The genes are TRBV7-2 and TRBJ2-2, with D maybe TRBD2 (6 bases). CDR1 is SGHTA, CDR2 FQGNSA, per germline. The V end was cut by 6 bases, the J end by 6 bases, with 11 bases between. This CDR3 has 13 residues. The CDR3 DNA reads TGTGCCAGCAGTACTAGCACGTCCGGGGAGCTGTTTTTT. Protein: CASSTSTSGELFF.

This chain links TRBV25-1 with TRBJ2-1; D possibly matches TRBD1 or TRBD2 (6 bases each). CDR1 is MGHDK and CDR2 is SYGVNS in the germline V gene. The V end was cut by 7 bases, the J end by 5 bases, with 12 bases between. The CDR3 totals 13 residues. The CDR3 protein is CASNGRDNNEQFF. Here the CDR3 DNA reads TGTGCCAGCAACGGGCGGGACAACAATGAGCAGTTCTTC.

This sequence joins TRBV2 and TRBJ2-1; 7 nucleotides agree with TRBD2. This CDR3 contains 15 residues. Germline lookup yields CDR1 SNHLY and CDR2 FYNNEI. V was pared by 10 bases and J by 3 bases, with 12 bases of the junction left unmatched. DNA of the CDR3: TGTGCCACCCGCCGGCGGGGGAGGGGCTACAATGAGCAGTTCTTC. Its translation: CATRRRGRGYNEQFF.

V and J are TRBV2 and TRBJ2-1; 7 bases align to TRBD2. V trimming: 0 bases; J trimming: 4 bases; junction bases outside the gene matches: 15. The CDR3 has 19 amino acids. Germline V gives CDR1 SNHLY, CDR2 FYNNEI. CDR3 DNA sequence: TGTGCCAGCAGTGAAGCGGCAGGAAGGTTAGCGGGTCCTTACAATGAGCAGTTCTTC. It translates to CASSEAAGRLAGPYNEQFF. Full variable domain (remainder filled in from reference TRBV2 and TRBJ2-1): EPEVTQTPSHQVTQMGQEVILRCVPISNHLYFYWYRQILGQKVEFLVSFYNNEISEKSEIFDDQFSVERPDGSNFTLKIRSTKLEDSAMYFCASSEAAGRLAGPYNEQFFGPGTRLTVL.

V and J are TRBV5-5 and TRBJ2-1; D is uncertain. CDR1 SGHKS and CDR2 YYEKEE come from the germline V gene (reference sequence). The CDR3 totals 10 residues. The V gene lost 1 base and the J gene lost 14 bases, with 7 bases spanning the gap. CDR3: CASSLYRKFF. CDR3 in DNA: TGTGCCAGCAGCTTGTATAGGAAGTTCTTC.

The chain is built from TRBV27 and TRBJ2-1, with D uncertain. Germline values: CDR1 MNHEY, CDR2 SMNVEV (reference sequence). The V gene lost 4 bases and the J gene lost 0 bases, with 10 bases spanning the gap. The CDR3 is 15 amino acids. The DNA for the CDR3 is TGTGCCAGCAGTTCGGGCTCTAGCTCCTACAATGAGCAGTTCTTC. This translates into CASSSGSSSYNEQFF.